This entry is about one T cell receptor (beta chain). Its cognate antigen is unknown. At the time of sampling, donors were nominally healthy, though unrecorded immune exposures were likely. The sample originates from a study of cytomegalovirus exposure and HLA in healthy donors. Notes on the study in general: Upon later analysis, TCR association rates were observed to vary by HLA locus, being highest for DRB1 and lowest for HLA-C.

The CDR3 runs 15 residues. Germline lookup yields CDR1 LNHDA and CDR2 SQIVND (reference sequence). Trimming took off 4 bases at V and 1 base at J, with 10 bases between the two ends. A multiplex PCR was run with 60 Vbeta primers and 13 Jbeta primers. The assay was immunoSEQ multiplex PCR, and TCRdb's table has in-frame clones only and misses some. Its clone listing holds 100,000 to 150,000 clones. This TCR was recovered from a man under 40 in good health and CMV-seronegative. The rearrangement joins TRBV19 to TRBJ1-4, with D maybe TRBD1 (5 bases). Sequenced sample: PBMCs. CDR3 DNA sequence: TGTGCCAGTAGTACCTCCAGGGAAACTAATGAAAAACTGTTTTTT. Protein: CASSTSRETNEKLFF.